This T cell receptor beta chain comes out of a study of blood T cell repertoires in COVID-19. The wider study: COVID-19 samples, acute and convalescent, were from the United States, Italy and Spain. Sources were T cells, B-cell-depleted T cells, or PBMCs; the material itself was cDNA or gDNA.

Trimming shortened V by 0 bases and J by 7 bases, and 8 bases separated the two germline ends. This CDR3 spans 13 amino acids. Per germline, CDR1 MNHEY and CDR2 SVGAGI. In this sample, this clone turned up once. In the authors' methods: For nucleated cells, counts were estimated from reference gene primer amplification. The data were produced by immunoSEQ multiplex PCR, yet TCRdb's version contains in-frame clones alone and is incomplete. V and J calls and clone size are as listed in that table; D and trimming were resolved from the DNA. The sample yields approximately 410,000 clones, roughly 89% seen once.

The rearrangement links TRBV6-5 to TRBJ2-3; D call uncertain. The TCR originated in a woman in her 30s with active or convalescent COVID-19. Sequenced sample: peripheral blood. CDR3 nucleotides: TGTGCCAGCAGTTACTCGCGCTCAAATACGCAGTATTTT. Its translation is CASSYSRSNTQYF.